Each of the 7 T cell receptor beta chains below was sequenced from the same sample in a study of Ad26.COV2.S vaccination and SARS-CoV-2 variants (dated by TCRdb to about 2021). The treatment or condition tag for this specimen amounts to: roughly 19 received Ad26.COV2.S at low or high dose, single or two shots; several received placebo; per-sample allocation not given. For vaccine and placebo recipients, repertoires were sequenced using samples collected on day 63 after the first injection. The library was obtained by the immunoSEQ multiplex PCR assay. TCRdb carries this immuneACCESS record with in-frame sequences only. Its versions omit some clonotypes, under half of them owing to an unresolved V gene in the studies checked, with the rest unexplained. This sample is represented by fewer than 900,000 clones; roughly nine tenths of them were singletons. The ten top clones hold approximately 1.5% of the sample.

The sample consisted of peripheral blood, taken in a trial of Ad26.COV2.S vaccine versus placebo. These receptors were obtained from a person aged 18-60 years who received the Ad26.COV2.S COVID-19 vaccine or a placebo.

Here the CDR3 reads CASSAGPGQGAYGYTF. The CDR3 nucleotides read TGTGCCAGCAGCGCCGGACCTGGACAGGGGGCCTATGGCTACACCTTC. The genes are TRBV5-5 and TRBJ1-2, with 11 bases matching TRBD1. There are 16 residues in the CDR3. The V segment lost 4 bases and the J segment 4 bases; nucleotides outside the gene matches: 9. The germline V gene encodes CDR1 SGHKS and CDR2 YYEKEE (reference sequence).

The V call is TRBV5-1, the J call TRBJ1-1; D is perhaps TRBD1 (6 bases). The germline V and J ends were trimmed by 1 base and 0 bases, with 10 bases remaining between them. Germline-derived CDR1 and CDR2 are SGHRS and YFSETQ. The CDR3 contains 15 residues. The CDR3 DNA follows: TGCGCCAGCAGCTTGCTCGCAGGGGTGAACACTGAAGCTTTCTTT. It is translated as CASSLLAGVNTEAFF.

The V and J genes are TRBV5-8 and TRBJ2-1; D remains unclear. The germline V gene has CDR1 SGHTS and CDR2 YDEGEE. This CDR3 is 15 amino acids long. The germline V and J ends were trimmed by 4 bases and 1 base, with 12 bases remaining between them. For the CDR3, the DNA is TGTGCCAGCAGCCCGGCGGTTCCATCCTACAATGAGCAGTTCTTC. Translated, it gives CASSPAVPSYNEQFF.

The V call is TRBV18, the J call TRBJ1-2; 9 bases are shared with TRBD1. The CDR3 is 16 amino acids. Germline V CDR1 and CDR2: KGHSH, LQKENI. V shed 5 bases and J 4 bases; nucleotides not matched to a gene: 11. The CDR3 nucleotides are TGTGCCAGCTCAGCGCCGGGACAGGGTTCAAGCTATGGCTACACCTTC. The encoded protein is CASSAPGQGSSYGYTF.

The rearrangement uses TRBV6-5 and TRBJ1-6; D gene ambiguous. Looked up from germline, CDR1 is MNHEY and CDR2 is SVGAGI. The CDR3 contains 14 residues. Trimming pared 8 bases from V and 6 bases from J, leaving 14 bases between. The CDR3 sequence: CASQATRSNSPLHF. CDR3 sequence (DNA): TGTGCCAGCCAGGCGACACGATCTAATTCACCCCTCCACTTT.

V gene TRBV30 combines with J gene TRBJ2-7; 11 positions agree with TRBD1. V dropped 1 base and J dropped 3; count of bases not matched to a gene: 2. The length of the CDR3 is 14 residues. The germline gives CDR1 GTSNPN, CDR2 SVGIG (reference sequence). The CDR3 region is CAWSGDRGDYEQYF. The CDR3 DNA sequence: TGTGCCTGGAGTGGGGACAGGGGGGACTACGAGCAGTACTTC.

The rearrangement joins TRBV19 to TRBJ1-1; TRBD1 agrees at 7 bases. The CDR3 is 14 amino acids. Germline trimming cut 4 bases from V and 1 base from J; bases unmatched to any gene: 3. The germline CDR1 and CDR2 sequences are LNHDA and SQIVND (reference sequence). The DNA for the CDR3 is TGTGCCAGTAGTACCGGGACAGAGAACACTGAAGCTTTCTTT. Protein: CASSTGTENTEAFF.